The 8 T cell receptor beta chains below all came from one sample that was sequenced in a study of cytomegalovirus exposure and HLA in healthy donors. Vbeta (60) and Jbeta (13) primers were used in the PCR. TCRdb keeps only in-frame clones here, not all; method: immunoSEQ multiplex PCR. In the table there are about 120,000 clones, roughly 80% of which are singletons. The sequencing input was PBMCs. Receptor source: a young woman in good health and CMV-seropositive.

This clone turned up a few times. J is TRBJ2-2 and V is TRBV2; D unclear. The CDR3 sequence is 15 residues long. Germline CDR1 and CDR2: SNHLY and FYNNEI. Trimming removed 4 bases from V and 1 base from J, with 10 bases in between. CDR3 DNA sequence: TGTGCCAGCAGTGGTGCACGGTTGAACACCGGGGAGCTGTTTTTT. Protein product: CASSGARLNTGELFF.

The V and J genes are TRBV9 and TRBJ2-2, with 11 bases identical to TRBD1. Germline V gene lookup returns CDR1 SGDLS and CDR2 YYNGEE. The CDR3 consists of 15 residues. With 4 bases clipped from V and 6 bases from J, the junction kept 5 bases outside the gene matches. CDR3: CASSSRDRGSGELFF. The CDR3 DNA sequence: TGTGCCAGCAGCTCCCGGGACAGGGGGTCCGGGGAGCTGTTTTTT.

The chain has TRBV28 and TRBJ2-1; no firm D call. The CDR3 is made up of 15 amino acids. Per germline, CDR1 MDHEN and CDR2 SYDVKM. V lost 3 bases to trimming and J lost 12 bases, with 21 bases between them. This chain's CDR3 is CASSFHPNTPVGQFF. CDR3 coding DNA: TGTGCCAGCAGTTTCCACCCTAATACGCCGGTCGGGCAGTTCTTC.

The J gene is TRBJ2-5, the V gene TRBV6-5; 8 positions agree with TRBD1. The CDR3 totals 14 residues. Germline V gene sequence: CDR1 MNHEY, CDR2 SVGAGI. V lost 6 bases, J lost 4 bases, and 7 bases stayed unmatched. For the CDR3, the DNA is TGTGCCAGCAGGACTGGGCAGGGGGCAGAGACCCAGTACTTC. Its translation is CASRTGQGAETQYF.

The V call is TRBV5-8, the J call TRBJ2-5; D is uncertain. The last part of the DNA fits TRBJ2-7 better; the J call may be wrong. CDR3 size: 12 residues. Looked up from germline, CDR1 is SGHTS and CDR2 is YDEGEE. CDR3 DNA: TGTGCCAGCAGCTTGAACAGCTACGAGCAGTACTTC. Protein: CASSLNSYEQYF.

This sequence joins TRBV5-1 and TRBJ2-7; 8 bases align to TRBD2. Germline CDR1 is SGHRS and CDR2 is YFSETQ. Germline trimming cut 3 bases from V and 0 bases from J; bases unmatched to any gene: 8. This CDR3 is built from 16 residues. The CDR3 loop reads CASSSGSGSLSYEQYF. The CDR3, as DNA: TGCGCCAGCAGCTCTGGGAGCGGGAGCCTCTCCTACGAGCAGTACTTC.

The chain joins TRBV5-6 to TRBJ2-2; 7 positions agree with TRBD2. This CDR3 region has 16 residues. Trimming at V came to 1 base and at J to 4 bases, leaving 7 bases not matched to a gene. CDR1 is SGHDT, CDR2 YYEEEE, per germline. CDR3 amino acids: CASSLRGSYGTGELFF. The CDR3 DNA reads TGTGCCAGCAGCTTGCGCGGGAGCTATGGCACCGGGGAGCTGTTTTTT.

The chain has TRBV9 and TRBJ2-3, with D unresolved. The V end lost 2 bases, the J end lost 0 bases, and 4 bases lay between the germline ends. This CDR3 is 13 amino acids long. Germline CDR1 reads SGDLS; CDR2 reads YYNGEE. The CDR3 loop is CASSVGSTDTQYF. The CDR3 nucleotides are TGTGCCAGCAGCGTCGGGAGCACAGATACGCAGTATTTT.